The clone carrying this TCR beta chain was counted many times. Its antigen is not known. The sample's time point: persistent/refractory GD, antithyroid drugs over 5 years with positive TRAb. After RNA was extracted from PBMCs, the TCR library was made from it. The sample originates from a study of regulatory T cells in long-lasting Graves disease. Overall study: The definition of persistent Graves' disease was over 5 years of antithyroid drugs with positive TSH receptor antibodies.

In building TCR beta libraries, iRepertoire HTBI primers were used together with Arm-PCR of CDR3 regions. MiXCR, run by TCRdb on the multiplex PCR reads, gives a single entry per CDR3 protein. The table has a few hundred thousand distinct CDR3 sequences, less than 30% seen once; the top ten hold around 30%. General observations from the study: Tissue studied was limited to peripheral blood, excluding thyroid tissue. More public clonotypes were shared by persistent patients (around 2,800) than by new patients (roughly 1,000). Possibly, accuracy suffered from the small sample size.

The sample was peripheral blood mononuclear cells (PBMCs), taken when the disease was refractory, from a patient treated with antithyroid drugs. This clonotype originated in a middle-aged woman with Graves disease.

The CDR3: CASSRIGTGDSYEQYF. The CDR3 DNA sequence: TGTGCCAGCAGCCGGATCGGGACAGGGGACTCCTACGAGCAGTACTTC. The chain joins TRBV28 to TRBJ2-7; 10 bases agree with TRBD1. The CDR3 length is 16 residues. Germline V lookup: CDR1 MDHEN, CDR2 SYDVKM. V gave up 6 bases and J gave up 0 bases; unmatched junction bases: 8.